The present TCR beta chain was sequenced within a study of response to subunit inactivated influenza vaccine. Study outcomes and limitations: Authors proposed each seasonal influenza vaccination draws in few new T cells.

The CDR3 sequence is 16 residues long. Germline assignment: CDR1 KGHDR and CDR2 SFDVKD. The V and J ends lost 4 bases and 0 bases, in that order; junction bases with no gene match: 4. This clonotype came up a few times. Its antigen is currently unknown. TCRdb processed the RT-PCR reads anew with MiXCR; each CDR3 protein has one entry. Seen here are around 470,000 distinct CDR3 sequences, more than 7% observed once, and the top ten hold less than 15%. The V call is TRBV24-1, the J call TRBJ2-4, with 8 positions matching TRBD2. This TCR was recovered from a man between 50 and 70 years old who received an inactivated influenza vaccine. Here the sequenced sample was PBMCs from blood, taken about 23 months after vaccination. CDR3 sequence: CATSDAAGGAKNIQYF. In nucleotides, the CDR3 is TGTGCCACCAGTGACGCCGCGGGAGGAGCCAAAAACATTCAGTACTTC.